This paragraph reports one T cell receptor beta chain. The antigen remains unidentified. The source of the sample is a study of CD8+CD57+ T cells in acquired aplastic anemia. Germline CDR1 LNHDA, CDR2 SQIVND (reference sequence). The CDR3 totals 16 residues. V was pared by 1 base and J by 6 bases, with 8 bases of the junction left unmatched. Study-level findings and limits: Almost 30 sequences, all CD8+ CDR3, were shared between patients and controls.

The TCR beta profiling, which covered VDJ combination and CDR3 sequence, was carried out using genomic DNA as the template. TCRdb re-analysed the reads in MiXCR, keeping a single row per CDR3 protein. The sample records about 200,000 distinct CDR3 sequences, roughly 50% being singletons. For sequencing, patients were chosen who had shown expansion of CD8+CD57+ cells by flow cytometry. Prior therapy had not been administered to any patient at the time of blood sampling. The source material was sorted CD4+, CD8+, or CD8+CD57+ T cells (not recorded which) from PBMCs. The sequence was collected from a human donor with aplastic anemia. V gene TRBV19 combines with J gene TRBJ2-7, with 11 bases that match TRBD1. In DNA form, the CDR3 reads TGTGCCAGTAGTATAGTAGGGACAGGGGGTTTCGGCGAGCAGTACTTC. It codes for CASSIVGTGGFGEQYF.